This record looks at one T cell receptor beta chain sequence and its context. Enrolled through a virtual design, the participants were between about 18 and 100 years of age and came from 24 US areas. TCRdb's table, derived via immunoSEQ multiplex PCR, lists solely in-frame clones and lacks some. The sample has over 200,000 clones, 80% to 90% seen once; the top ten hold 10%. This entry comes from a study of blood T cell repertoires in COVID-19. Sequenced material: PBMCs or T cells enriched from blood (not recorded which). The clonotype was recovered from a man aged 18-30 years with acute COVID-19.

The CDR3 nucleotides read TGTGCCAGCAGTCGGTCCGGAGGGACAGGTGAAATTAACTATGGCTACACCTTC. Its protein is CASSRSGGTGEINYGYTF. This chain connects TRBV6-6 to TRBJ1-2, with 8 bases matching TRBD1. Germline lookup yields CDR1 MNHNY and CDR2 SVGAGI (reference sequence). CDR3 length: 18 residues. V lost 5 bases and J lost 1; bases outside the gene matches: 15.